Each of the 3 T cell receptor beta chains below was sequenced from the same sample in a study of T-cell reconstitution after alpha-beta-depleted transplantation in children. During its preparation, the TCRbeta library received unique molecular identifiers. TCRdb re-called the PCR reads with MiXCR, one entry per CDR3 protein. The sample lists approximately 400,000 distinct CDR3 sequences, about 17% occurring once. The source was PBMCs, mostly from graft donor cells, collected 360 days after TCRalphabeta/CD19-depleted stem cell transplant. Every receptor here comes from a boy under two years old who had a stem cell transplant for Wiskott-Aldrich syndrome, so the T cells may come from the graft donor.

This clonotype came up a few times. V is TRBV6-2 or TRBV6-3 and J is TRBJ2-1; 10 bases are a match to TRBD2. The V and J ends lost 6 bases and 4 bases, in that order; junction bases with no gene match: 6. CDR3 length equals 15 residues. Germline V gene data show CDR1 as MNHEY and CDR2 as SVGEGT. The CDR3 DNA follows: TGTGCCAGCAGGACCGGGACTAGCGCTTACAATGAGCAGTTCTTC. Protein sequence: CASRTGTSAYNEQFF.

This clonotype was counted between two and nine times. J is TRBJ2-2 and V is TRBV12-3 or TRBV12-4, with 7 positions matching TRBD1. This CDR3 comprises 15 residues. The ends lost 3 bases at V and 5 bases at J; junction bases unmatched: 6. The CDR3: CASSFPGGGTGELFF. For the CDR3, the DNA is TGTGCCAGCAGTTTCCCAGGGGGTGGAACCGGGGAGCTGTTTTTT.

The chain has TRBV27 and TRBJ2-2, with unresolved D. Per germline, CDR1 MNHEY and CDR2 SMNVEV (reference sequence). The CDR3 is made up of 15 amino acids. V lost 5 bases to trimming and J lost 3 bases, with 13 bases between them. The CDR3 sequence is CASSPGPYYTGELFF. The CDR3 nucleotides are TGTGCCAGCAGTCCAGGACCCTACTACACCGGGGAGCTGTTTTTT.